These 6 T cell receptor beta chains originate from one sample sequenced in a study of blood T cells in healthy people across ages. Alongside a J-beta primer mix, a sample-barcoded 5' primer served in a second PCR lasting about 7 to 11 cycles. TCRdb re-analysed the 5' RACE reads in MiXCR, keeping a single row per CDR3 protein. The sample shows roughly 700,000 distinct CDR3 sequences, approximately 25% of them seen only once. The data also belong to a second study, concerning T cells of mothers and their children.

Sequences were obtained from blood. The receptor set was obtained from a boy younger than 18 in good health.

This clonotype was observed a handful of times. The CDR3 DNA sequence: TGCAGTGCTAGAGCCATGACAGGGGGCGTGGAGACCCAGTACTTC. Its translation: CSARAMTGGVETQYF. The chain couples TRBV20-1 to TRBJ2-5; 10 nucleotides line up with TRBD1. Germline V lookup: CDR1 DFQATT, CDR2 SNEGSKA (reference sequence). The CDR3 totals 15 residues. With 1 base clipped from V and 5 bases from J, the junction kept 7 bases outside the gene matches.

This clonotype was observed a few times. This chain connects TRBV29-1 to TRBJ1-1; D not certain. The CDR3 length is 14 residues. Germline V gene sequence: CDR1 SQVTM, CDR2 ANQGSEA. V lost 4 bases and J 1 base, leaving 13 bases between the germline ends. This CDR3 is CSVAPVVSNTEAFF. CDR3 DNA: TGCAGCGTTGCCCCGGTGGTTTCGAACACTGAAGCTTTCTTT.

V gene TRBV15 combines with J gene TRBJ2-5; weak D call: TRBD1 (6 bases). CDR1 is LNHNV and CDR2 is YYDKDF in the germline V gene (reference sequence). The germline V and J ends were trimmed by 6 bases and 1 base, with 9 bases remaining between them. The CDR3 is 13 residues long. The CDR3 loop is CATRRTAQETQYF. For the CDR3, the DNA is TGTGCCACCAGACGGACAGCCCAAGAGACCCAGTACTTC.

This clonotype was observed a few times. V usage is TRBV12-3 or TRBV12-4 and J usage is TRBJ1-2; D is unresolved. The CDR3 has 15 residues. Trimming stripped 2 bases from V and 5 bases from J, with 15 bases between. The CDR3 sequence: CASSLSRRAVYGYTF. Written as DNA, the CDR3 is TGTGCCAGCAGTTTAAGCCGACGGGCCGTTTATGGCTACACCTTC.

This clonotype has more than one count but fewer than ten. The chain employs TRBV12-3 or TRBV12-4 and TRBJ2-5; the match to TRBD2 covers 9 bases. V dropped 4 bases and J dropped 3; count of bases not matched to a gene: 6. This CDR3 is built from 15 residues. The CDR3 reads CASSSKGLAEETQYF. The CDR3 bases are TGTGCCAGCAGTTCTAAGGGACTAGCTGAAGAGACCCAGTACTTC.

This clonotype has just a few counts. CDR3 nucleotides: TGTGCCAGCTCGTCTCGAGGGACAGGGGGAGGGAACCCGGTGGAGACCCAGTACTTC. Amino acids: CASSSRGTGGGNPVETQYF. The V gene is TRBV7-3, the J gene TRBJ2-5; TRBD1 matches at 11 bases. The CDR3 consists of 19 residues. The V gene's germline CDR1 is SGHTA and CDR2 FQGTGA. J gave up 5 bases and V 8 bases, and 22 bases lay outside the gene matches.